The 27 T cell receptor beta chains below were found in one sample sequenced in a study of T cells after yellow fever vaccination. TCRdb used MiXCR to reprocess the 5' RACE reads, holding one entry per CDR3 protein. This sample carries fewer than 450,000 distinct CDR3 sequences, approximately 4.2% of them seen once, and the ten largest clones take approximately 25%. Here the sequenced sample was PBMCs, taken 5 days after the yellow fever booster vaccination. Source of these receptors: a man between 18 and 35 years old who received the YFV17D yellow fever vaccine.

At least ten counts were recorded for this clonotype. The CDR3 DNA is TGCGCCAGCAGCCCTGGACAGGATGAGACCCAGTACTTC. Translating it yields CASSPGQDETQYF. The chain recombines TRBV5-1 with TRBJ2-5; 7 nucleotides match TRBD1. V was pared by 4 bases and J by 5 bases, with 5 bases of the junction left unmatched. Germline loops: CDR1 SGHRS, CDR2 YFSETQ. This CDR3 is 13 amino acids long.

Many counts were recorded for this clonotype. The chain uses TRBV7-6 and TRBJ2-7; TRBD2 is a possible D gene (5 bases). The CDR3 covers 13 residues. Germline loops: CDR1 SGHVS, CDR2 FNYEAQ. DNA for the CDR3: TGTGGGACCGTGTGGGTGGGTTATGCGGGGCAGTACTTC. Its translation: CGTVWVGYAGQYF.

This clonotype was seen at least ten times. The chain joins TRBV12-3 or TRBV12-4 to TRBJ1-4; D is possibly TRBD1 (5 bases). The V and J ends lost 7 bases and 8 bases respectively, with 17 bases between them. The CDR3 consists of 14 residues. The CDR3 DNA follows: TGTGCCAGCACCCTACTGGGGGGGGAAGAAAAACTGTTTTTT. This codes for CASTLLGGEEKLFF.

This clonotype has at least ten counts. V usage is TRBV6-5 and J usage is TRBJ1-4; D is uncertain. CDR3 length: 15 amino acids. Germline V gives CDR1 MNHEY, CDR2 SVGAGI. The germline V and J ends were trimmed by 2 bases and 0 bases, with 7 bases remaining between them. CDR3 region: CASSYGQTTNEKLFF. The CDR3 DNA is TGTGCCAGCAGTTACGGGCAGACAACTAATGAAAAACTGTTTTTT.

Only a few counts were recorded for this clonotype. The chain has TRBV7-2 and TRBJ2-2, with TRBD2 matching over 7 bases. This CDR3 region has 16 residues. The germline V gene encodes CDR1 SGHTA and CDR2 FQGNSA. After removal of 4 bases from V and 1 base from J, the junction contained 6 bases not matched to a gene. The CDR3 DNA reads TGTGCCAGCAGCTCCCAGGCGGGGGTGAACACCGGGGAGCTGTTTTTT. Translation: CASSSQAGVNTGELFF.

The CDR3 region has the DNA TGTGCCAGCAGTCCGGGACTTCACACAGATACGCAGTATTTT. It specifies CASSPGLHTDTQYF. The gene calls are TRBV6-5 and TRBJ2-3, with TRBD2 as a possible D gene (6 bases). CDR1 is MNHEY and CDR2 is SVGAGI in the germline V gene. V lost 5 bases to trimming and J lost 2 bases, with 11 bases between them. The CDR3 extends over 14 amino acids.

The chain has TRBV5-1 and TRBJ1-2; D remains ambiguous. The CDR3 extends over 13 amino acids. Between the trimmed V and J ends, which lost 5 bases and 2 bases, there was a span of 10 bases. From germline, CDR1 is SGHRS and CDR2 YFSETQ. CDR3 protein: CASRREANYGYTF. For the CDR3, the DNA is TGCGCCAGCAGGAGGGAAGCCAACTATGGCTACACCTTC.

This clonotype was observed a few times. The rearrangement joins TRBV28 to TRBJ2-7; no firm D call. This CDR3 region has 12 residues. Germline CDR1 reads MDHEN; CDR2 reads SYDVKM. Trimming removed 5 bases at V and 2 bases at J, with 7 bases between. CDR3: CASSQDPYEQYV. CDR3 DNA: TGTGCCAGCAGTCAGGACCCCTACGAGCAGTACGTC.

The sample holds a few counts of this clonotype. The rearrangement joins TRBV5-1 to TRBJ1-3, with TRBD1 as a possible D gene (5 bases). The V gene lost 4 bases and the J gene lost 0 bases, with 11 bases spanning the gap. CDR3 length equals 15 residues. Germline V lookup: CDR1 SGHRS, CDR2 YFSETQ. The CDR3 is CASSEGRNSGNTIYF. CDR3 nucleotides: TGCGCCAGCAGCGAGGGACGCAACTCTGGAAACACCATATATTTT.

The chain uses TRBV4-3 and TRBJ2-3; D uncertain. The germline CDR1 and CDR2 sequences are LGHNA and YSLEER. V lost 0 bases and J 4 bases, leaving 14 bases between the germline ends. This CDR3 region has 16 residues. CDR3 DNA sequence: TGCGCCAGCAGCCAAGACTTACGCGCCGGCCCAGATACGCAGTATTTT. As protein: CASSQDLRAGPDTQYF.

This clonotype was counted a few times. This chain links TRBV20-1 with TRBJ1-1; D call uncertain. CDR1 DFQATT and CDR2 SNEGSKA come from the germline V gene (reference sequence). The ends were cut back, 4 bases at V and 0 bases at J, with 15 bases in the middle. The CDR3 is 15 amino acids. The CDR3 DNA reads as TGCAGTGCTACTGGCCAACCTACTATGAACACTGAAGCTTTCTTT. This sequence encodes CSATGQPTMNTEAFF.

In its sample, this clonotype was seen a few times. The rearrangement uses TRBV5-1 and TRBJ1-2; D is unclear. The CDR3 is made up of 14 amino acids. Germline V gene lookup returns CDR1 SGHRS and CDR2 YFSETQ. V dropped 1 base and J dropped 2 bases, with 9 bases sitting between them. The CDR3 DNA is TGCGCCAGCAGCTTGTATACAGCCAACTATGGCTACACCTTC. The encoded protein is CASSLYTANYGYTF.

This clonotype has a count of ten or more. The rearrangement uses TRBV27 and TRBJ1-2; a possible D gene is TRBD1 (5 bases). The CDR3 spans 13 residues. Germline values: CDR1 MNHEY, CDR2 SMNVEV (reference sequence). V lost 0 bases to trimming and J lost 7 bases, with 9 bases between them. The CDR3 protein is CASSLSEGSGYTF. In nucleotides, the CDR3 is TGTGCCAGCAGTTTATCAGAGGGGAGTGGCTACACCTTC.

CDR3 amino acids: CSVTGRENGELFF. Written as DNA, the CDR3 is TGCAGCGTGACAGGGAGGGAGAACGGGGAGCTGTTTTTT. The chain uses TRBV29-1 and TRBJ2-2; possibly TRBD1 or TRBD2 for D (7 bases each). CDR1 is SQVTM and CDR2 is ANQGSEA in the germline V gene. Trimming shortened V by 6 bases and J by 7 bases, and 15 bases separated the two germline ends. The length of the CDR3 is 13 residues.

V is TRBV5-1 and J is TRBJ1-1, with unresolved D. Germline lookup yields CDR1 SGHRS and CDR2 YFSETQ. The V gene lost 4 bases and the J gene lost 3 bases, with 13 bases spanning the gap. This CDR3 spans 14 amino acids. Written as DNA, the CDR3 is TGCGCCAGCAGCCTCCGCTTTTCCGACACTGAAGCTTTCTTT. This translates into CASSLRFSDTEAFF.

This clonotype appeared a few times. The chain joins TRBV15 to TRBJ2-5, with 10 bases identical to TRBD2. This CDR3 has 15 residues. CDR1 LNHNV and CDR2 YYDKDF come from the germline V gene (reference sequence). V lost 3 bases and J lost 2; bases outside the gene matches: 3. The CDR3 DNA sequence: TGTGCCACCAGCAGGGATAGCGGGGGGCAAGAGACCCAGTACTTC. Encoded protein: CATSRDSGGQETQYF.

This rearrangement joins TRBV2 to TRBJ2-2; 8 bases fit TRBD1. The CDR3 consists of 14 residues. Germline trimming cut 10 bases from V and 7 bases from J; bases unmatched to any gene: 11. Germline assignment: CDR1 SNHLY and CDR2 FYNNEI. The CDR3 sequence: CATSGQGGNGELFF. CDR3 sequence (DNA): TGTGCCACCTCAGGACAGGGTGGGAACGGGGAGCTGTTTTTT. Supplemented by reference TRBV2 and TRBJ2-2, the full variable domain reads EPEVTQTPSHQVTQMGQEVILRCVPISNHLYFYWYRQILGQKVEFLVSFYNNEISEKSEIFDDQFSVERPDGSNFTLKIRSTKLEDSAMYFCATSGQGGNGELFFGEGSRLTVL.

The rearrangement joins TRBV19 to TRBJ1-5, with 8 bases that match TRBD1. Germline loops: CDR1 LNHDA, CDR2 SQIVND (reference sequence). The J segment lost 7 bases and the V segment lost 6 bases, leaving 8 bases of the junction unmatched. The CDR3 runs to 14 residues. Written as DNA, the CDR3 is TGTGCCAGTAGCCGCGGACAGGGCTCGCAGCCCCAGCATTTT. The encoded protein is CASSRGQGSQPQHF.

This clonotype appeared a few times. The CDR3 region is CASSFPLVGGSYNEQFF. The DNA for the CDR3 is TGTGCCAGCAGTTTTCCCCTAGTGGGGGGCTCCTACAATGAGCAGTTCTTC. This chain links TRBV28 with TRBJ2-1, with D possibly TRBD2 on 6 matching bases. The germline V gene has CDR1 MDHEN and CDR2 SYDVKM. V lost 3 bases to trimming and J lost 0 bases, with 15 bases between them. The CDR3 extends over 17 amino acids.

This clonotype has a count of ten or more. This chain uses TRBV6-6 with TRBJ2-7; D is perhaps TRBD1 or TRBD2 (5 bases each). Germline CDR1 and CDR2: MNHNY and SVGAGI (reference sequence). This CDR3 region has 15 residues. V gave up 6 bases and J gave up 4 bases, with 19 bases separating them. Written as DNA, the CDR3 is TGTGCCAGCAGCCCTGGAACTAGGGGAGCGTACGAGCAGTACTTC. Protein: CASSPGTRGAYEQYF.

In this sample, this clonotype turned up a few times. The V and J genes are TRBV7-9 and TRBJ2-1; 7 bases are a match to TRBD1. Per germline, CDR1 SEHNR and CDR2 FQNEAQ (reference sequence). With 5 bases clipped from V and 9 bases from J, the junction kept 10 bases outside the gene matches. This CDR3 has 14 amino acids. The CDR3 protein is CASSLARQGIEQFF. The DNA of the CDR3 is TGTGCCAGCAGCCTCGCAAGACAGGGCATTGAGCAGTTCTTC.

In its sample, this clonotype ranks as medium-sized. The CDR3 loop is CASSFNSLRGYTF. CDR3 nucleotide sequence: TGTGCCAGCAGTTTTAACAGCTTGAGGGGCTACACCTTC. The V call is TRBV12-3 or TRBV12-4, the J call TRBJ1-2; D call uncertain. CDR3 length: 13 amino acids. Trimming removed 3 bases from V and 8 bases from J, with 13 bases in between.

This clonotype was counted at least ten times. The gene calls are TRBV11-2 and TRBJ2-1; no definite D call. The CDR3 spans 14 residues. V gave up 1 base and J gave up 2 bases, with 6 bases separating them. Germline CDR1 is SGHAT and CDR2 is FQNNGV. CDR3 sequence: CASSLVDPYNEQFF. CDR3 coding DNA: TGTGCCAGCAGCTTAGTAGACCCCTACAATGAGCAGTTCTTC.

This clonotype was detected many times. This sequence joins TRBV5-1 and TRBJ1-2; 9 nucleotides align to TRBD1. The CDR3 consists of 14 residues. Germline V CDR1 and CDR2: SGHRS, YFSETQ. V dropped 0 bases and J dropped 6; count of bases not matched to a gene: 3. Here the CDR3 reads CASSLGTGVDGYTF. The CDR3 DNA sequence: TGCGCCAGCAGCTTGGGGACAGGGGTAGATGGCTACACCTTC. Combining the CDR3 with reference TRBV5-1 and TRBJ1-2 gives the whole variable domain KAGVTQTPRYLIKTRGQQVTLSCSPISGHRSVSWYQQTPGQGLQFLFEYFSETQRNKGNFPGRFSGRQFSNSRSEMNVSTLELGDSALYLCASSLGTGVDGYTFGSGTRLTVV.

There are a few counts of this clonotype. The rearrangement links TRBV7-3 to TRBJ1-2; 9 positions match TRBD1. Trimming at V came to 4 bases and at J to 10 bases, leaving 4 bases not matched to a gene. There are 12 residues in the CDR3. The V gene's germline CDR1 is SGHTA and CDR2 FQGTGA. This CDR3 reads CASSSDRGSYTF. Written as DNA, the CDR3 is TGTGCCAGCAGCTCGGACAGGGGATCCTACACCTTC.

In its sample, this clonotype was seen a few times. V is TRBV30 and J is TRBJ2-7, with a possible D match to TRBD2 (6 bases). The ends were cut back, 1 base at V and 10 bases at J, with 26 bases in the middle. The CDR3 consists of 16 residues. Germline CDR1 GTSNPN, CDR2 SVGIG (reference sequence). CDR3 residues: CAWSGPTTSVLGGQYF. The CDR3 nucleotides read TGTGCCTGGAGTGGACCGACTACGTCTGTACTGGGGGGACAGTACTTC.

The V gene is TRBV7-8, the J gene TRBJ2-5, with a possible D match to TRBD1 (6 bases). The V and J ends lost 9 bases and 5 bases respectively, with 22 bases between them. This CDR3 is built from 15 residues. The germline gives CDR1 SGHVS, CDR2 FQNEAQ. CDR3 DNA sequence: TGTGCCAGGAGCAAGCCGGGACACCTTGGGGAGACCCAGTACTTC. This gives the protein CARSKPGHLGETQYF.